One sample yielded the 25 T cell receptor beta chains listed below, sequenced in a study of CD8 T cells in cerebrospinal fluid in Alzheimer's disease (dated by TCRdb to about 2020). Preparation of the library involved 10x single-cell sequencing. Sequencing used a NextSeq 550. Reads reprocessed by TCRdb are summarized as one entry per CDR3 protein sequence, and DNA is absent. The table held for this sample gives around 1,500 distinct CDR3 sequences. More than 5% of the sample is taken by the ten largest. The sequenced material came from cerebrospinal fluid. Every receptor here comes from a human donor with Alzheimer's disease.

This clonotype registers medium-sized by frequency. The chain couples TRBV2 to TRBJ2-6. The CDR3 contains 14 residues. Germline CDR1 and CDR2: SNHLY and FYNNEI. The CDR3 here is CASSDRSGANVLTF. The variable domain in full, with the rest retrieved from reference TRBV2 and TRBJ2-6, is EPEVTQTPSHQVTQMGQEVILRCVPISNHLYFYWYRQILGQKVEFLVSFYNNEISEKSEIFDDQFSVERPDGSNFTLKIRSTKLEDSAMYFCASSDRSGANVLTFGAGSRLTVL.

This clonotype registers medium-sized by frequency. The chain has TRBV7-9 and TRBJ1-5; the D call of TRBD1 rests on TCRdb alone, since no DNA is present to check it. This CDR3 has 15 amino acids. Germline CDR1 SEHNR, CDR2 FQNEAQ (reference sequence). CDR3 sequence reads: CASSSTSSGDQPQHF.

Considering frequency, this clonotype is medium-sized (0.01 to 0.1%). This chain uses TRBV6-1 with TRBJ2-2; TCRdb's D gene call, TRBD2, goes unchecked for lack of DNA. The CDR3 runs to 15 residues. Germline V gene sequence: CDR1 MNHNS, CDR2 SASEGT. CDR3 protein: CASRAGGQLTGELFF.

According to its frequency, this clonotype is large. The chain uses TRBV11-3 and TRBJ1-3; absent DNA, TCRdb's TRBD1 call cannot be checked. CDR1 is SGHNT, CDR2 YENEEA, per germline. CDR3 size: 15 residues. The CDR3 loop reads CASSFRTQGGNTIYF.

This clonotype is identified as medium-sized (0.01 to 0.1%) from frequency. The rearrangement joins TRBV5-4 to TRBJ2-1; TCRdb calls TRBD1, which cannot be checked without DNA. CDR1 and CDR2 (germline): SGHNT, YYREEE (reference sequence). This CDR3 contains 16 residues. CDR3 sequence reads: CASSLGGGLTYNEQFF.

The chain employs TRBV19 and TRBJ2-7; TCRdb outputs TRBD2, but without DNA this stays unchecked. Germline V gene data show CDR1 as LNHDA and CDR2 as SQIVND (reference sequence). CDR3 length equals 15 residues. The CDR3 sequence is CASSTHESGVYEQYF.

The V call is TRBV9, the J call TRBJ1-5; the D gene TCRdb calls, TRBD1, cannot be checked with no DNA. The CDR3 totals 15 residues. Germline loops: CDR1 SGDLS, CDR2 YYNGEE. The CDR3 spells CASSVGGGAGQPQHF. Looking up the rest from reference TRBV9 and TRBJ1-5 gives the full variable domain: DSGVTQTPKHLITATGQRVTLRCSPRSGDLSVYWYQQSLDQGLQFLIQYYNGEERAKGNILERFSAQQFPDLHSELNLSSLELGDSALYFCASSVGGGAGQPQHFGDGTRLSIL.

The CDR3 sequence: CASSLRGSGREAPLLEQYF. This chain uses TRBV5-4 with TRBJ2-7; TCRdb reports TRBD2, a call that lacks DNA to check it against. The CDR3 covers 19 residues. The germline V gene encodes CDR1 SGHNT and CDR2 YYREEE (reference sequence).

According to its frequency, this clonotype is large (0.1 to 1%). The J gene is TRBJ2-5, the V gene TRBV7-3; TCRdb designates TRBD1, a call that cannot be tested without DNA. CDR1 is SGHTA and CDR2 is FQGTGA in the germline V gene. The CDR3 extends over 15 amino acids. This CDR3 is CASSLNGGGEETQYF.

This chain uses TRBV6-5 with TRBJ1-1; TCRdb lists TRBD1, though no DNA is available to test this call. Germline-derived CDR1 and CDR2 are MNHEY and SVGAGI. CDR3 size: 13 residues. The CDR3 loop is CASTGTANTEAFF.

By frequency, this clonotype registers large. V gene TRBV20-1 combines with J gene TRBJ2-4; TCRdb gives TRBD1 as the D gene, but with no DNA this cannot be confirmed. CDR1 and CDR2 from the germline V gene are DFQATT and SNEGSKA (reference sequence). The CDR3 has 16 residues. The CDR3 region is CSARDYLTASKNIQYF.

According to its frequency, this clonotype is medium-sized. The CDR3: CAISGRTGRSTEAFF. V is TRBV10-3 and J is TRBJ1-1; TCRdb returns TRBD1, unconfirmable since there is no DNA. CDR1 and CDR2 from the germline V gene are ENHRY and SYGVKD. The CDR3 length is 15 residues.

Its frequency marks this clonotype as medium-sized. The V gene is TRBV2, the J gene TRBJ1-5; the TCRdb D gene call, TRBD1, has no DNA to confirm it. The CDR3 is 15 residues long. CDR1 is SNHLY and CDR2 is FYNNEI in the germline V gene. CDR3 residues: CASIYDRSSNQPQHF.

This clonotype is identified as medium-sized from frequency. J is TRBJ2-1 and V is TRBV6-1. The germline gives CDR1 MNHNS, CDR2 SASEGT. The CDR3 length is 14 residues. This chain's CDR3 is CASSDGLGNNEQFF.

This clonotype ranks as large in terms of frequency. The gene calls are TRBV28 and TRBJ2-1. CDR3 length equals 15 residues. The germline gives CDR1 MDHEN, CDR2 SYDVKM. The CDR3 region is CASSLSAGVLNEQFF.

This clonotype counts as large by frequency. This chain links TRBV7-8 with TRBJ2-6; TCRdb gives TRBD1 as the D gene, but with no DNA this cannot be confirmed. The CDR3 consists of 16 residues. The V gene's germline CDR1 is SGHVS and CDR2 FQNEAQ. CDR3 sequence reads: CASVGDRGSGANVLTF. The whole variable domain, remainder taken from reference TRBV7-8 and TRBJ2-6, is GAGVSQSPRYKVAKRGQDVALRCDPISGHVSLFWYQQALGQGPEFLTYFQNEAQLDKSGLPSDRFFAERPEGSVSTLKIQRTQQEDSAVYLCASVGDRGSGANVLTFGAGSRLTVL.

This clonotype is labeled medium-sized based on frequency. This sequence joins TRBV9 and TRBJ2-3; the TCRdb D gene call, TRBD1, has no DNA to confirm it. Germline V gene lookup returns CDR1 SGDLS and CDR2 YYNGEE. The CDR3 runs 16 residues. CDR3 protein: CASSVSSQGAGDTQYF.

This clonotype ranks as large in terms of frequency. The chain recombines TRBV7-9 with TRBJ1-2. Germline V gene lookup returns CDR1 SEHNR and CDR2 FQNEAQ (reference sequence). The CDR3 consists of 13 residues. CDR3 residues: CASSPAWTYGYTF.

Measured by frequency, this clonotype is medium-sized. The rearrangement joins TRBV14 to TRBJ2-7. The CDR3 length is 12 residues. Germline assignment: CDR1 SGHDN and CDR2 FVKESK. The CDR3 here is CASSQGGREQYF.

This clonotype is medium-sized by frequency. The chain joins TRBV20-1 to TRBJ2-7; without DNA, the TCRdb call of TRBD2 cannot be checked. The CDR3 consists of 15 residues. Germline V CDR1 and CDR2: DFQATT, SNEGSKA (reference sequence). Here the CDR3 reads CSARDLNRPSNEQYF.

V gene TRBV2 combines with J gene TRBJ2-2. CDR3 size: 14 residues. Germline V gives CDR1 SNHLY, CDR2 FYNNEI. The CDR3 protein is CASSLDRNTGELFF.

This clonotype is deemed medium-sized by its frequency. V and J are TRBV9 and TRBJ1-2; TCRdb calls TRBD1, which cannot be checked without DNA. In germline, CDR1 is SGDLS, CDR2 YYNGEE. The CDR3 length is 13 residues. The chain's CDR3 is CASSVAAGVGYTF.

The CDR3: CASSLDRSTDTQYF. V and J are TRBV7-2 and TRBJ2-3. There are 14 residues in the CDR3. Germline V gene data show CDR1 as SGHTA and CDR2 as FQGNSA.

The CDR3 reads CASSVVTGRGLTGELFF. This chain joins TRBV19 and TRBJ2-2; TCRdb picks TRBD1, but there is no DNA to check that call. Germline CDR1 is LNHDA and CDR2 is SQIVND (reference sequence). This CDR3 has 17 amino acids.

This clonotype shows up as medium-sized by frequency. The rearrangement links TRBV2 to TRBJ1-1; with no DNA, the TCRdb D assignment of TRBD1 cannot be verified. Germline assignment: CDR1 SNHLY and CDR2 FYNNEI. The CDR3 has 16 residues. CDR3 protein: CASSEQVGRGYTEAFF.